Listed here are 8 T cell receptor beta chains from one sample, sequenced in a study of blood T cell repertoires in COVID-19. TCRdb keeps only in-frame clones here, not all; method: immunoSEQ multiplex PCR. Here the sample spans around 380,000 clones, roughly 86% being singletons. The source material was PBMCs or T cells enriched from blood (not recorded which). The receptors stem from a man aged 25 to 45 who had recovered from COVID-19.

The table lists this clone with a few counts. The chain uses TRBV7-9 and TRBJ1-3, with unresolved D. V gave up 4 bases and J gave up 4 bases, with 14 bases separating them. The CDR3 totals 15 residues. Germline V gene lookup returns CDR1 SEHNR and CDR2 FQNEAQ (reference sequence). The CDR3 is CASSYPILRGNTIYF. CDR3 in DNA: TGTGCCAGCAGCTACCCCATCCTTCGGGGAAACACCATATATTTT.

V is TRBV3-1 (or the pseudogene TRBV3-2) and J is TRBJ2-1, with D possibly TRBD2 on 5 matching bases. This CDR3 has 16 residues. V lost 2 bases, J lost 0 bases, and 11 bases lay in between. CDR1 is LGHDT and CDR2 is YNNKEL in the germline V gene (reference sequence). The CDR3 loop is CASSQPTTLSYNEQFF. The CDR3, as DNA: TGTGCCAGCAGCCAACCGACTACCCTCTCCTACAATGAGCAGTTCTTC.

Concerning this clone itself: Other DNA sequences of this sample code for an identical CDR3. The gene calls are TRBV30 and TRBJ2-2, with D possibly being TRBD1 (5 bases). Germline V gene data show CDR1 as GTSNPN and CDR2 as SVGIG (reference sequence). Between the trimmed V and J ends, which lost 1 base and 5 bases, there was a span of 11 bases. This CDR3 is 14 amino acids long. CDR3 residues: CAWSEGLGTGELFF. CDR3 nucleotide sequence: TGTGCCTGGAGTGAGGGGTTGGGAACCGGGGAGCTGTTTTTT.

V is TRBV10-2 and J is TRBJ2-3; 11 bases match TRBD2. Trimming at V came to 6 bases and at J to 10 bases, leaving 6 bases not matched to a gene. Germline V gene lookup returns CDR1 WSHSY and CDR2 SAAADI. This CDR3 spans 13 amino acids. The CDR3, as DNA: TGCGCCAGCAGGACTAGCGGGGATATTTCGCAGTATTTT. Its protein is CASRTSGDISQYF.

J is TRBJ2-7 and V is TRBV27; 7 bases align to TRBD1. Germline CDR1 is MNHEY and CDR2 is SMNVEV (reference sequence). V shed 0 bases and J 0 bases; nucleotides not matched to a gene: 5. There are 16 residues in the CDR3. The CDR3 DNA reads TGTGCCAGCAGTTTATCCCGACAGGGAGCCTCCTACGAGCAGTACTTC. Its translation: CASSLSRQGASYEQYF.

This chain joins TRBV9 and TRBJ2-7; no firm D call. The CDR3 runs 14 residues. Germline CDR1 SGDLS, CDR2 YYNGEE. V was shortened by 1 base and J by 5 bases, with 13 bases between the two germline ends. The CDR3: CASSVRSSVDEQYF. The CDR3 DNA sequence: TGTGCCAGCAGCGTAAGGTCCAGCGTGGACGAGCAGTACTTC.

This chain joins TRBV27 and TRBJ2-5, with TRBD1 as a possible D gene (5 bases). The CDR3 covers 13 residues. The germline V gene encodes CDR1 MNHEY and CDR2 SMNVEV (reference sequence). Trimming removed 5 bases from V and 3 bases from J, with 10 bases in between. The CDR3 DNA sequence: TGTGCCAGCAGTACGCGACAGAAAGAGACCCAGTACTTC. It translates to CASSTRQKETQYF.

The sample holds a few counts of this clone. The V gene is TRBV4-3, the J gene TRBJ1-1; weak D call: TRBD1 (6 bases). Trimming cost V 8 bases and J 9 bases, with 19 bases left between them. Per germline, CDR1 LGHNA and CDR2 YSLEER. This CDR3 is built from 13 residues. CDR3 protein: CASGPTGISKAFF. DNA of the CDR3: TGCGCCAGCGGCCCTACAGGGATCAGTAAAGCTTTCTTT.